The 2 T cell receptor beta chains listed next were all sequenced from one sample in a study of T-cell reconstitution after alpha-beta-depleted transplantation in children. Library preparation (for TCRbeta) was performed with unique molecular identifiers. TCRdb ran MiXCR on the PCR reads and lists one entry per CDR3 protein. The sample lists about 600,000 distinct CDR3 sequences, under 12% occurring once. The source material was PBMCs from the stem cell graft donor, sampled from the stem cell graft. Receptors originate from a human donor who donated a stem cell graft to a child with acute myeloid leukemia.

Only a few counts were recorded for this clonotype. This CDR3 reads CASSLVPGQGNTEAFF. The DNA for the CDR3 is TGTGCCAGCAGTTTAGTTCCGGGACAGGGGAACACTGAAGCTTTCTTT. The chain has TRBV27 and TRBJ1-1; TRBD1 agrees at 9 bases. The CDR3 has 16 residues. With 2 bases clipped from V and 1 base from J, the junction kept 5 bases outside the gene matches. Germline assignment: CDR1 MNHEY and CDR2 SMNVEV (reference sequence).

This clonotype appeared many times. This chain links TRBV5-1 with TRBJ2-2; the D gene is possibly TRBD2 (5 bases). In germline, CDR1 is SGHRS, CDR2 YFSETQ. There are 18 residues in the CDR3. Deletions cut 4 bases from V and 0 bases from J, with 19 bases between. The CDR3 loop reads CASSPRFGVEANTGELFF. The DNA for the CDR3 is TGCGCCAGCAGCCCCCGTTTCGGCGTGGAGGCGAACACCGGGGAGCTGTTTTTT.